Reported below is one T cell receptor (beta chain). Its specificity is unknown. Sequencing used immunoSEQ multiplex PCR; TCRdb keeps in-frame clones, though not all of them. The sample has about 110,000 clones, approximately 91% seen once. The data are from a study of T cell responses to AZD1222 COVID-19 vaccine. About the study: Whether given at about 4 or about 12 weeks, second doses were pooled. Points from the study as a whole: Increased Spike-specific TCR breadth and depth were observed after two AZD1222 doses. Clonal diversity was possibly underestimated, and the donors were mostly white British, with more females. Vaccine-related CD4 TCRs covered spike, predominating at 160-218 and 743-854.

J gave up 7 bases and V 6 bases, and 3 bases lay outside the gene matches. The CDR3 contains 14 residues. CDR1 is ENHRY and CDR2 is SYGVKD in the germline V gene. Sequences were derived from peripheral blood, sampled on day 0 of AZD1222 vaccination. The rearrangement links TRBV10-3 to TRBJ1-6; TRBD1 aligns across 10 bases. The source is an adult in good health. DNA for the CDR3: TGTGCCATCAGGGGGACAGGGGTGAATTCACCCCTCCACTTT. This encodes CAIRGTGVNSPLHF.